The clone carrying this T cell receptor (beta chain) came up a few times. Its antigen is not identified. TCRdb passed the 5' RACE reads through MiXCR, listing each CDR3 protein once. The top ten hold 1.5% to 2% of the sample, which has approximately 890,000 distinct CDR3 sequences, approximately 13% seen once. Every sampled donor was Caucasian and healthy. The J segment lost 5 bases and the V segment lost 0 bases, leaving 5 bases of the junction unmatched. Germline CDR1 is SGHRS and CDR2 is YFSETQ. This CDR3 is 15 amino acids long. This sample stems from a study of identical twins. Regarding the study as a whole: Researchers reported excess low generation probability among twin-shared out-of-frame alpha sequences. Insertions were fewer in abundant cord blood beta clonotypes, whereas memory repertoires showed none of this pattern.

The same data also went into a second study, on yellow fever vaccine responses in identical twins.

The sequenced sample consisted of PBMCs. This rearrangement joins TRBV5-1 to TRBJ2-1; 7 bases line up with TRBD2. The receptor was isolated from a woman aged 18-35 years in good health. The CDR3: CASSLVSSGNNEQFF. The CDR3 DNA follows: TGCGCCAGCAGCTTGGTATCTAGCGGAAACAATGAGCAGTTCTTC.